This T cell receptor beta chain was sequenced during a study of a mutant IDH1 vaccine in newly diagnosed glioma. Study information: Earlier treatment was radiotherapy, temozolomide, or both, with most getting both.

Assay: immunoSEQ multiplex PCR; the TCRdb copy retains only in-frame clones and omits some. The sample lists approximately 56,000 clones; roughly 76% were seen once. A word on this clone: Its specificity is not known.

Unmatched junction bases numbered 13, after V lost 5 bases and J lost 7 bases. Germline V gene lookup returns CDR1 SGHTA and CDR2 FQGTGA. This CDR3 has 16 residues. Time point given: week 47, end of study. Each vaccine dose was 300 ug of mutant IDH1 20-mer peptide, with topical imiquimod. New astrocytomas of WHO grade 3 or 4 that were IDH1-mutant and ATRX-lost were found in the donors. The rearrangement joins TRBV7-3 to TRBJ2-1; TRBD1 agrees at 8 bases. The sample was PBMCs, taken from a glioma patient whose treatment included an IDH1 peptide vaccine. The clonotype was recovered from a middle-aged man with glioma. The CDR3 here is CASSPRAGQEFNEQFF. CDR3 DNA: TGTGCCAGCAGCCCCAGGGCGGGACAGGAATTTAATGAGCAGTTCTTC.